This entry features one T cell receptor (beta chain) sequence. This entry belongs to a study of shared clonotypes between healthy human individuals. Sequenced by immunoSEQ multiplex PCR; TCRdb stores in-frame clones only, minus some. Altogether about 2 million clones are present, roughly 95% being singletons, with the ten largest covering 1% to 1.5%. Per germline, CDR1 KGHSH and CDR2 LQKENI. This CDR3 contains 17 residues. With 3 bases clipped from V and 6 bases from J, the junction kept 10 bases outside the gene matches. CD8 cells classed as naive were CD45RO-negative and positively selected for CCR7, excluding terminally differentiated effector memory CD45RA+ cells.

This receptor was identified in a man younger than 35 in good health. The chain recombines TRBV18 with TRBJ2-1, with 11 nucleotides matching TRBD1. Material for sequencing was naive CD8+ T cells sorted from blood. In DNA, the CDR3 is TGTGCCAGCTCACCCGGACAGGGGGCTAGTATGTTCAATGAGCAGTTCTTC. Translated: CASSPGQGASMFNEQFF.